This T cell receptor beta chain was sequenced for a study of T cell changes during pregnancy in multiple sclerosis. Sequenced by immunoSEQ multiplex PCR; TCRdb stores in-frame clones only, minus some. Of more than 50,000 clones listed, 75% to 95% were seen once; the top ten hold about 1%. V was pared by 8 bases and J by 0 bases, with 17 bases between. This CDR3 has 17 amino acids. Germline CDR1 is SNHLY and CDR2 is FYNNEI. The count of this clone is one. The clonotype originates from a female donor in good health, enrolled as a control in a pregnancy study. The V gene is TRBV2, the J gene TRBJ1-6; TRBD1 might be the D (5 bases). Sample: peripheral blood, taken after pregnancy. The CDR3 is CASWGVGSSSYNSPLHF. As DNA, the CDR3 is TGTGCCAGCTGGGGGGTAGGATCTAGCTCCTATAATTCACCCCTCCACTTT.